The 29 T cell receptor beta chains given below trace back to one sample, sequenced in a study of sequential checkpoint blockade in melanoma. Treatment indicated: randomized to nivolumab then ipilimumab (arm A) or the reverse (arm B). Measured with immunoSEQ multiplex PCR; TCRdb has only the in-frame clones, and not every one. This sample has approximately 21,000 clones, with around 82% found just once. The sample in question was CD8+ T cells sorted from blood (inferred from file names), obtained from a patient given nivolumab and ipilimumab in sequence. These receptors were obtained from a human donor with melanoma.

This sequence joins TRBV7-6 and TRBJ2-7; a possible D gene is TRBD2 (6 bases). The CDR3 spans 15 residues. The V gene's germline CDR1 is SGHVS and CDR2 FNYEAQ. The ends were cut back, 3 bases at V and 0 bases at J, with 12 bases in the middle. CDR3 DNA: TGTGCCAGCAGCTTGAACGGCGGGGCCTCCTACGAGCAGTACTTC. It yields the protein CASSLNGGASYEQYF.

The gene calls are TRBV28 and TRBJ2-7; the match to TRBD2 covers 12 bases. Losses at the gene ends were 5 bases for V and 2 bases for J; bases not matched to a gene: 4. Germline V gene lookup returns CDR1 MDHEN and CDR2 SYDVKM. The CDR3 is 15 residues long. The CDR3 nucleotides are TGTGCCAGCAGTCCGACTAGCGGGAGTGCCTACGAGCAGTACTTC. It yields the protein CASSPTSGSAYEQYF.

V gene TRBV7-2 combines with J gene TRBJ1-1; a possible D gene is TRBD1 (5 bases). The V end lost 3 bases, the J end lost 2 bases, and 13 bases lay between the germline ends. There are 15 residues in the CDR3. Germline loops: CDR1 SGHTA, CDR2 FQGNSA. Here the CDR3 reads CASSFREGKNTEAFF. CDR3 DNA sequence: TGTGCCAGCAGCTTCAGGGAGGGGAAAAACACTGAAGCTTTCTTT.

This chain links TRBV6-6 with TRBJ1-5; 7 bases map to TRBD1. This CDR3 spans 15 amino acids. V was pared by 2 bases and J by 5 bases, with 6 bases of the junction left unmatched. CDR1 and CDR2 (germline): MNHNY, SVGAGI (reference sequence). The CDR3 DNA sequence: TGTGCCAGCAGTTACGACAGGGATATTTATCAGCCCCAGCATTTT. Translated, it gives CASSYDRDIYQPQHF.

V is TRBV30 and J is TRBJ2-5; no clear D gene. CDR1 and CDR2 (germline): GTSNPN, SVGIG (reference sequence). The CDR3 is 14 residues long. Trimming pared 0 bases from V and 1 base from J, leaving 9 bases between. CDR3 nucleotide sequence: TGTGCCTGGAGTGTAGGTAGCCCCCAAGAGACCCAGTACTTC. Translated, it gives CAWSVGSPQETQYF.

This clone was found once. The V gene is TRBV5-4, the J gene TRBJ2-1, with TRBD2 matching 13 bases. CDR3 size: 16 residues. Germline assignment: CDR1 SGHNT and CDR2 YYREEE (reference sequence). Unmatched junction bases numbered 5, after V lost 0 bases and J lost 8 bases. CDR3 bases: TGTGCCAGCAGCTTGGGACTAGCGGGGGGTGGGGATGAGCAGTTCTTC. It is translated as CASSLGLAGGGDEQFF.

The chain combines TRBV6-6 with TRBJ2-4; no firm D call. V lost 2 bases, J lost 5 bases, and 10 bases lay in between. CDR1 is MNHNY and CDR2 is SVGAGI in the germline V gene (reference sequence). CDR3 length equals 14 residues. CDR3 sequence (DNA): TGTGCCAGCAGTTACGAGGCGCCGGAAAACATTCAGTACTTC. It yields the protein CASSYEAPENIQYF.

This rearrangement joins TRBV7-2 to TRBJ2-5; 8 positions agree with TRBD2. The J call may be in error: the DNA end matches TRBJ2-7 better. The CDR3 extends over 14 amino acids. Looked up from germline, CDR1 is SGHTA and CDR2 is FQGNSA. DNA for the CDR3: TGTGCCAGCAGCACGCCGGGACTAGCCTACGAGCAGTACTTC. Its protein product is CASSTPGLAYEQYF.

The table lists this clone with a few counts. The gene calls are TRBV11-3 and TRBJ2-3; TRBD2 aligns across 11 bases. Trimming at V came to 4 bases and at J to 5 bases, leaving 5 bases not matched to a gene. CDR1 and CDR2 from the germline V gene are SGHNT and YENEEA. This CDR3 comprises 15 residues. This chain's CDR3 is CASSSGLAAGDTQYF. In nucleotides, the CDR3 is TGTGCCAGCAGCTCGGGACTAGCGGCCGGAGATACGCAGTATTTT. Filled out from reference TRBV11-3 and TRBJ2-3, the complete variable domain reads EAGVVQSPRYKIIEKKQPVAFWCNPISGHNTLYWYLQNLGQGPELLIRYENEEAVDDSQLPKDRFSAERLKGVDSTLKIQPAELGDSAVYLCASSSGLAAGDTQYFGPGTRLTVL.

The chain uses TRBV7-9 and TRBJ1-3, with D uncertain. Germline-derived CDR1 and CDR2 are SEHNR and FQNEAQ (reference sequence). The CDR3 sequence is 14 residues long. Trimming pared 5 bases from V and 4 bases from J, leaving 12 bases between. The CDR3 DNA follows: TGTGCCAGCAGCCTCCGGGTCTCGGGAAACACCATATATTTT. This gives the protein CASSLRVSGNTIYF.

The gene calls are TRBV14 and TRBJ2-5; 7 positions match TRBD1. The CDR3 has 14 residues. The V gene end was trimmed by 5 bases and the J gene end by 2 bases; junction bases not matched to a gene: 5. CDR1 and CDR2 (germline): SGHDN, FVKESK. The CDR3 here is CASSINRGQETQYF. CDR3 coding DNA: TGTGCCAGCAGCATTAACAGGGGACAAGAGACCCAGTACTTC.

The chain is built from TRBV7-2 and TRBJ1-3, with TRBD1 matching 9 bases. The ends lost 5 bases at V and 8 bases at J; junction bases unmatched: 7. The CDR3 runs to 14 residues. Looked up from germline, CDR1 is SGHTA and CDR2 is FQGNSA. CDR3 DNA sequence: TGTGCCAGCAGCCGACAGGGGGGCGGGGACACCATATATTTT. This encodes CASSRQGGGDTIYF.

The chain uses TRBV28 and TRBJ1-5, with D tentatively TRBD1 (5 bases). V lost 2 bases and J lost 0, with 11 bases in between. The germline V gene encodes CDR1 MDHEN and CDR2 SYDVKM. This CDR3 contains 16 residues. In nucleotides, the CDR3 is TGTGCCAGCAGTTTAGGAGGGGTCCATAGCAATCAGCCCCAGCATTTT. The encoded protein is CASSLGGVHSNQPQHF.

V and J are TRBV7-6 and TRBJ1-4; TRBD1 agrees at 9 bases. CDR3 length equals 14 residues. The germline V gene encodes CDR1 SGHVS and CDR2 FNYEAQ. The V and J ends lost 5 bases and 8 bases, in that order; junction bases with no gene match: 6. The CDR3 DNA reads TGTGCCAGCAGCCGGGGGGACAGGGACGAAAAACTGTTTTTT. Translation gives CASSRGDRDEKLFF. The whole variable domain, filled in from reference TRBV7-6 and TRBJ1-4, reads GAGVSQSPRYKVTKRGQDVALRCDPISGHVSLYWYRQALGQGPEFLTYFNYEAQQDKSGLPNDRFSAERPEGSISTLTIQRTEQRDSAMYRCASSRGDRDEKLFFGSGTQLSVL.

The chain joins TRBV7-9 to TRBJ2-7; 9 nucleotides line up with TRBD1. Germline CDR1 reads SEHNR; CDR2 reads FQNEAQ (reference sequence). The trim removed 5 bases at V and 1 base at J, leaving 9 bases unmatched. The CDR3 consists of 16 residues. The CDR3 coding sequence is TGTGCCAGCAGCGCCCAAACCGGGACAGGGTCCTACGAGCAGTACTTC. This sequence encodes CASSAQTGTGSYEQYF.

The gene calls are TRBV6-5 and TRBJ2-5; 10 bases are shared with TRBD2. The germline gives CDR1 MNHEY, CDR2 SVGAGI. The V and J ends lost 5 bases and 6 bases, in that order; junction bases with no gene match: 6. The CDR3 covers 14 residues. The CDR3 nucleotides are TGTGCCAGCAGTGCCGGGACTAGCGTGAAGACCCAGTACTTC. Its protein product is CASSAGTSVKTQYF.

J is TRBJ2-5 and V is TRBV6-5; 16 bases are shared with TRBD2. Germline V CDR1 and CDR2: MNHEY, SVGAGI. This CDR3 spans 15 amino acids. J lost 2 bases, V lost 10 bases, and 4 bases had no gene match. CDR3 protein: CATLGLAGGQETQYF. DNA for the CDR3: TGTGCCACCCTGGGACTAGCGGGAGGGCAAGAGACCCAGTACTTC.

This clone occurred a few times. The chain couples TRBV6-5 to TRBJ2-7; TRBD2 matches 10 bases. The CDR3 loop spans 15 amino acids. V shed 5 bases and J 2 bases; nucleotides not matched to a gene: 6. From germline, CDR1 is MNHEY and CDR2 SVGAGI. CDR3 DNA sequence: TGTGCCAGCAGTCGACTAGCGGGTGGCACCTACGAGCAGTACTTC. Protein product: CASSRLAGGTYEQYF.

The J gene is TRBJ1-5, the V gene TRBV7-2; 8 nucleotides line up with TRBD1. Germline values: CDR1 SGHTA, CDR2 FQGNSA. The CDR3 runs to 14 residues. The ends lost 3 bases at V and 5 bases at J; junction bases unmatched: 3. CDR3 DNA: TGTGCCAGCAGCTTTCACAGGGGGGATCAGCCCCAGCATTTT. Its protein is CASSFHRGDQPQHF.

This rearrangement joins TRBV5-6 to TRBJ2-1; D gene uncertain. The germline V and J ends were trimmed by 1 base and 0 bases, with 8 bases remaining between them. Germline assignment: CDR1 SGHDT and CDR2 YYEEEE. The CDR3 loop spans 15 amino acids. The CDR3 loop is CASSLRGTSYNEQFF. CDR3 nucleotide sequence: TGTGCCAGCAGCTTGCGCGGAACCTCCTACAATGAGCAGTTCTTC.

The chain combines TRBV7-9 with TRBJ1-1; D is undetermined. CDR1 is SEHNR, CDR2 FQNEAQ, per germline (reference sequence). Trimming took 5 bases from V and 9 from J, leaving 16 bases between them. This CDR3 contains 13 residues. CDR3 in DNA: TGTGCCAGCAGCCCCCGGTCAGCGCGGCAAGCTTTCTTT. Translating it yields CASSPRSARQAFF.

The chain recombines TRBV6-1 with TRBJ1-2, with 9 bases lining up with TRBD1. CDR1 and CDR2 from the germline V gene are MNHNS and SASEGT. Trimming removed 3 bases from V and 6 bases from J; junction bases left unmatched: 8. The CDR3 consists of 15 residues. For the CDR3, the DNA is TGTGCCAGCAGTGACCTCCCGGGGACAGGGAATGGCTACACCTTC. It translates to CASSDLPGTGNGYTF.

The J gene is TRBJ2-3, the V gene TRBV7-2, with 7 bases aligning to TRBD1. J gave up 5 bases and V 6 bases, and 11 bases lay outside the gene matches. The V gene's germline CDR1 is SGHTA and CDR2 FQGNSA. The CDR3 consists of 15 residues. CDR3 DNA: TGTGCCAGCAGAGGGGACAGCCCCATTGGAGATACGCAGTATTTT. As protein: CASRGDSPIGDTQYF.

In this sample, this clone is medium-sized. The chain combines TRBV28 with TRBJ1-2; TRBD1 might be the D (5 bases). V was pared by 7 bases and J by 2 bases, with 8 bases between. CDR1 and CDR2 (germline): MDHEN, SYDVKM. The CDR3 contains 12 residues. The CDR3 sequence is CASTDNNYGYTF. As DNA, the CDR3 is TGTGCCAGCACGGACAACAACTATGGCTACACCTTC.

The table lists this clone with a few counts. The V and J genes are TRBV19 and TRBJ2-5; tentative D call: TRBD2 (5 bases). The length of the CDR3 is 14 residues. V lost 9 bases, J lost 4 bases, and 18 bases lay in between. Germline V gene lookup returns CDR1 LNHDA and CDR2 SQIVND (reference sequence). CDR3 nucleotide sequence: TGTGCCAGCACTGAGGGCCCTCGGGGAGAGACCCAGTACTTC. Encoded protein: CASTEGPRGETQYF.

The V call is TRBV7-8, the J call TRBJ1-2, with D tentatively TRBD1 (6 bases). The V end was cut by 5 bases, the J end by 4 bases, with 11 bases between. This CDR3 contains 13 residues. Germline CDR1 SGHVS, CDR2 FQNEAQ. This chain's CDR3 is CASSRGGAYGYTF. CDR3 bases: TGTGCCAGCAGCCGAGGGGGGGCCTATGGCTACACCTTC.

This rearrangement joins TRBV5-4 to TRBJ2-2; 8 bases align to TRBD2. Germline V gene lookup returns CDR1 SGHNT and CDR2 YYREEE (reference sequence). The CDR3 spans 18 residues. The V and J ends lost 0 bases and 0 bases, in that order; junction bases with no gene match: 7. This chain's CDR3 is CASSLASRTSTNTGELFF. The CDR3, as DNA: TGTGCCAGCAGCTTGGCGTCGCGGACTAGCACGAACACCGGGGAGCTGTTTTTT.

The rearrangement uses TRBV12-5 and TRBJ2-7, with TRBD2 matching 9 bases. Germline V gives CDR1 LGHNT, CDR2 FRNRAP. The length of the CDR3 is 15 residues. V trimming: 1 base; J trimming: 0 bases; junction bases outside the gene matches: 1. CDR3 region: CASGLGAGGSYEQYF. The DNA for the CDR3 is TGTGCTAGTGGTTTGGGAGCGGGAGGCTCCTACGAGCAGTACTTC.

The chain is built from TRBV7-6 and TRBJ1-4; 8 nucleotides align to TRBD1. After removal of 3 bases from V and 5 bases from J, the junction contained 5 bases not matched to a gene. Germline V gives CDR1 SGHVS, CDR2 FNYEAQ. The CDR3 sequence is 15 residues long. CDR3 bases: TGTGCCAGCAGCTTGGGTACAGGGGGGAATGAAAAACTGTTTTTT. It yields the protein CASSLGTGGNEKLFF.